The clone carrying this T cell receptor beta chain has a count of ten or more. Its antigen is unknown. This sample stems from a study of neurological immune-mediated disorders. As for the cDNA, it was generated by 5'RACE with 10-nucleotide random UMIs. TCRdb used MiXCR to reprocess the 5' RACE reads, holding one entry per CDR3 protein. The sample includes tens of thousands of distinct CDR3 sequences, 2.5% to 3% of them seen just once. The CDR3 spans 14 residues. Trimming removed 7 bases at V and 3 bases at J, with 13 bases between. Points from the study as a whole: TCR clonal expansion peaked in HTLV-1-associated myelopathy patients and was lowest in multiple sclerosis patients. When repertoires were grouped phylogenetically, those of 18 of 34 multiple sclerosis patients fell into one related-CDR3 cluster, a possible signature. Sharing of CDR3 amino acid sequences among expanded clones across subjects was absent, suggesting private repertoires in all groups.

The receptor's source is a woman in her 30s with multiple sclerosis. J is TRBJ2-1 and V is TRBV12-3 or TRBV12-4; the D call may be TRBD1 or TRBD2 (5 bases each). Specimen: PBMCs. This CDR3 is CASKLRGDYNEQFF. The CDR3 DNA is TGTGCCAGCAAACTGAGAGGGGACTACAATGAGCAGTTCTTC.